What follows are 23 T cell receptor beta chains derived from one specimen sequenced in a study of identifying expanded T cells in peripheral blood. Here immunoSEQ multiplex PCR was the method, and the copy in TCRdb shows in-frame clones only, minus some. The sample yields about 94,000 clones, over 75% seen once. Sequencing was performed on blood. The receptors shown here come from a person aged 18 to 75 in good health.

The table lists this clone with a count of one. The chain has TRBV4-1 and TRBJ2-7, with TRBD2 as a possible D gene (5 bases). CDR3 length: 15 residues. The germline V and J ends were trimmed by 4 bases and 2 bases, with 15 bases remaining between them. CDR1 and CDR2 from the germline V gene are MGHRA and YSYEKL. The CDR3 DNA reads TGCGCCAGCAGCCCATATGGGGAGAATCCCTACGAGCAGTACTTC. Its translation: CASSPYGENPYEQYF.

The chain carries TRBV30 and TRBJ1-1; perhaps TRBD1 as D (5 bases). Trimming removed 3 bases at V and 6 bases at J, with 14 bases between. The germline V gene encodes CDR1 GTSNPN and CDR2 SVGIG (reference sequence). This CDR3 comprises 13 residues. Here the CDR3 DNA reads TGTGCCTGGAGCGGCGGGGCAGGGCCTGAAGCTTTCTTT. Its translation is CAWSGGAGPEAFF.

This chain uses TRBV7-9 with TRBJ1-2; the D is unclear. CDR1 and CDR2 from the germline V gene are SEHNR and FQNEAQ (reference sequence). The CDR3 extends over 13 amino acids. Trimming shortened V by 3 bases and J by 1 base, and 6 bases separated the two germline ends. In DNA, the CDR3 is TGTGCCAGCAGCTTTGACCTTAACTATGGCTACACCTTC. This codes for CASSFDLNYGYTF.

The CDR3 is CASSQAEKLFF. Here the CDR3 DNA reads TGTGCCAGCAGCCAAGCTGAAAAACTGTTTTTT. The chain is built from TRBV14 and TRBJ1-4; no definite D call. In germline, CDR1 is SGHDN, CDR2 FVKESK. The CDR3 sequence is 11 residues long. V was trimmed by 1 base and J by 7 bases, leaving 1 base between them.

This clone was observed a single time. The chain links TRBV4-3 to TRBJ2-7; TRBD2 agrees at 10 bases. After removal of 0 bases from V and 3 bases from J, the junction contained 5 bases not matched to a gene. This CDR3 region has 16 residues. CDR1 and CDR2 from the germline V gene are LGHNA and YSLEER. The CDR3 region has the DNA TGCGCCAGCAGCCAAGATTCTAGCGGGGGTTTCTACGAGCAGTACTTC. Translation: CASSQDSSGGFYEQYF.

The chain couples TRBV27 to TRBJ1-1; D gene uncertain. The germline gives CDR1 MNHEY, CDR2 SMNVEV (reference sequence). Trimming pared 5 bases from V and 1 base from J, leaving 11 bases between. The length of the CDR3 is 14 residues. As DNA, the CDR3 is TGTGCCAGCAGTCTGACCTCAGGGAACACTGAAGCTTTCTTT. It translates to CASSLTSGNTEAFF.

The V and J genes are TRBV4-1 and TRBJ2-1, with 8 bases that match TRBD2. The CDR3 contains 15 residues. Germline CDR1 and CDR2: MGHRA and YSYEKL. The ends lost 4 bases at V and 6 bases at J; junction bases unmatched: 8. The DNA for the CDR3 is TGCGCCAGCAGCCCACTAGCGGTGAGACCCAATGAGCAGTTCTTC. It codes for CASSPLAVRPNEQFF.

The chain carries TRBV6-6 and TRBJ2-2, with D perhaps matching TRBD1 (6 bases). There are 15 residues in the CDR3. Between the trimmed V and J ends, which lost 8 bases and 1 base, there was a span of 14 bases. CDR1 is MNHNY, CDR2 SVGAGI, per germline (reference sequence). CDR3 bases: TGTGCCAGCCGCAGCCGGGACAAGAACACCGGGGAGCTGTTTTTT. Translating it yields CASRSRDKNTGELFF.

The CDR3 loop reads CASSPDYREKTQYF. As DNA, the CDR3 is TGTGCCAGCAGTCCCGACTACCGGGAGAAGACCCAGTACTTC. J is TRBJ2-5 and V is TRBV6-5, with D possibly matching TRBD2 (6 bases). The V end was cut by 5 bases, the J end by 6 bases, with 16 bases between. The CDR3 covers 14 residues. CDR1 is MNHEY, CDR2 SVGAGI, per germline.

The chain is built from TRBV5-1 and TRBJ2-6, with D possibly matching TRBD2 (6 bases). Germline V CDR1 and CDR2: SGHRS, YFSETQ. The CDR3 is 17 amino acids. V was cut by 0 bases and J by 1 base, with 11 bases left in between. The CDR3, as DNA: TGCGCCAGCAGCTTGGAATGGGGGGAATCTGGGGCCAACGTCCTGACTTTC. Translated, it gives CASSLEWGESGANVLTF.

The DNA for the CDR3 is TGTGCCAGCAGGACGGACAGGGGGACTGAAGCTTTCTTT. Protein product: CASRTDRGTEAFF. V is TRBV2 and J is TRBJ1-1; the match to TRBD1 covers 10 bases. V lost 6 bases to trimming and J lost 5 bases; unmatched junction nucleotides: 3. In germline, CDR1 is SNHLY, CDR2 FYNNEI. The CDR3 is made up of 13 amino acids.

A few counts support this clone. The rearrangement uses TRBV15 and TRBJ2-1; weak D call: TRBD1 (6 bases). Germline values: CDR1 LNHNV, CDR2 YYDKDF (reference sequence). The CDR3 loop spans 15 amino acids. Trimming pared 2 bases from V and 10 bases from J, leaving 18 bases between. The CDR3 protein is CATSRLTGSQFEQFF. CDR3 nucleotides: TGTGCCACCAGCAGACTGACAGGCTCCCAATTCGAGCAGTTCTTC.

The chain employs TRBV6-1 and TRBJ2-3, with 9 bases fitting TRBD1. This CDR3 region has 15 residues. V gave up 6 bases and J gave up 2 bases; unmatched junction bases: 6. CDR1 and CDR2 from the germline V gene are MNHNS and SASEGT. The CDR3 nucleotides read TGTGCCAGCAGGAGGGGGGACAGGGCCACAGATACGCAGTATTTT. As protein: CASRRGDRATDTQYF.

This rearrangement joins TRBV25-1 to TRBJ1-2; the D gene is possibly TRBD1 (6 bases). CDR1 and CDR2 from the germline V gene are MGHDK and SYGVNS. The germline V and J ends were trimmed by 8 bases and 4 bases, with 14 bases remaining between them. This CDR3 has 13 residues. DNA for the CDR3: TGTGCCAGCGGAATCAGGGGAGGCTATGGCTACACCTTC. Amino acid sequence: CASGIRGGYGYTF.

A few counts support this clone. In nucleotides, the CDR3 is TGTGCCACCAAGGGACAGGACTATGGCTACACCTTC. Translation gives CATKGQDYGYTF. The chain couples TRBV7-9 to TRBJ1-2, with 8 bases lining up with TRBD1. This CDR3 has 12 residues. From germline, CDR1 is SEHNR and CDR2 FQNEAQ (reference sequence). Losses at the gene ends were 10 bases for V and 3 bases for J; bases not matched to a gene: 4.

In its sample, this clone was seen a few times. The genes are TRBV13 and TRBJ2-7, with D perhaps TRBD2 (5 bases). The V and J ends lost 4 bases and 0 bases respectively, with 13 bases between them. Germline V gene sequence: CDR1 PRHDT, CDR2 FYEKMQ (reference sequence). The CDR3 is 15 residues long. The CDR3 here is CASSSTGVSSYEQYF. DNA for the CDR3: TGTGCCAGCAGCTCCACCGGGGTCAGCTCCTACGAGCAGTACTTC.

The chain combines TRBV9 with TRBJ2-7, with TRBD2 matching over 8 bases. The CDR3 totals 14 residues. Trimming cost V 3 bases and J 3 bases; bases outside gene matches: 5. The V gene's germline CDR1 is SGDLS and CDR2 YYNGEE. Here the CDR3 DNA reads TGTGCCAGCAGCGGCAGAACTAGCGGCTACGAGCAGTACTTC. Amino acid sequence: CASSGRTSGYEQYF.

The chain combines TRBV11-2 with TRBJ1-1; no clear D gene. Trimming cost V 0 bases and J 5 bases, with 7 bases left between them. This CDR3 has 13 amino acids. Germline assignment: CDR1 SGHAT and CDR2 FQNNGV. The CDR3: CASSLEGRTEAFF. The CDR3 nucleotides read TGTGCCAGCAGCTTAGAGGGTCGGACTGAAGCTTTCTTT.

In its sample, this clone was seen a few times. The chain uses TRBV15 and TRBJ2-7; 7 bases line up with TRBD1. The CDR3 totals 13 residues. The V segment lost 3 bases and the J segment 4 bases; nucleotides outside the gene matches: 3. Germline V CDR1 and CDR2: LNHNV, YYDKDF (reference sequence). CDR3: CATSRDRQYEQYF. Here the CDR3 DNA reads TGTGCCACCAGCAGGGACAGGCAATACGAGCAGTACTTC.

Notes on this clone: An end of the junction differs from the germline gene, which may be a read error. The rearrangement joins TRBV10-1 to TRBJ2-1, with D possibly matching TRBD2 (6 bases). CDR1 and CDR2 from the germline V gene are WNHNN and SYGVQD (reference sequence). CDR3 length: 12 amino acids. The CDR3 DNA sequence: TGCGCCAGCACGGACTACCTCTTCTCCGGGGTCTTC. This sequence encodes CASTDYLFSGVF.

The gene calls are TRBV30 and TRBJ2-2, with D possibly matching TRBD1 (5 bases). The V gene lost 4 bases and the J gene lost 6 bases, with 9 bases spanning the gap. The CDR3 contains 12 residues. Germline-derived CDR1 and CDR2 are GTSNPN and SVGIG (reference sequence). For the CDR3, the DNA is TGTGCCTGGAATAGGGGATCCGGGGAGCTGTTTTTT. Amino acid sequence: CAWNRGSGELFF.

The chain combines TRBV27 with TRBJ2-5; 8 nucleotides match TRBD1. CDR3 length: 14 residues. The J segment lost 4 bases and the V segment lost 3 bases, leaving 4 bases of the junction unmatched. Germline lookup yields CDR1 MNHEY and CDR2 SMNVEV (reference sequence). The CDR3 DNA reads TGTGCCAGCAGTTTGCAGGGGGCCGGAGAGACCCAGTACTTC. It codes for CASSLQGAGETQYF.

This chain connects TRBV6-5 to TRBJ1-6; possible D gene TRBD1, 6 bases. CDR1 and CDR2 (germline): MNHEY, SVGAGI. The CDR3 runs to 15 residues. Trimming removed 0 bases from V and 7 bases from J, with 10 bases in between. The CDR3 protein is CASSYSGGTNSPLHF. In nucleotides, the CDR3 is TGTGCCAGCAGTTACTCAGGGGGGACGAATTCACCCCTCCACTTT.